The clone carrying this T cell receptor (beta chain) was recorded many times. What it binds is not known. The data originate from a study of CD8 T cells in ankylosing spondylitis. For TCR beta, libraries came from quantitative 5'-RACE with molecular barcodes. TCRdb re-derived calls from the 5' RACE reads in MiXCR, one entry per CDR3 protein. The profile covers around 490,000 distinct CDR3 sequences, with approximately 5.3% appearing a single time and roughly 3.2% taken by the ten largest. Whole-study findings and limits: Apparently characteristic of ankylosing spondylitis blood was a TCR beta motif (roughly eight highly homologous variants). Matched ankylosing spondylitis synovial fluid reportedly showed significant enrichment of disease-linked clones. Previous work reported some of these motif variants in the synovial fluid and blood of reactive arthritis.

From germline, CDR1 is DFQATT and CDR2 SNEGSKA (reference sequence). This CDR3 spans 13 amino acids. The V gene lost 1 base and the J gene lost 7 bases, with 13 bases spanning the gap. The rearrangement uses TRBV20-1 and TRBJ2-5, with a weak D call TRBD2 (6 bases). Source material: blood, either unsorted or a sorted T cell fraction (not recorded which). The source is a male donor with ankylosing spondylitis. The CDR3 coding sequence is TGCAGTGCTAGAGGGGGACTTCCTTCGACCCAGTACTTC. Residues: CSARGGLPSTQYF.